This T cell receptor (beta chain) stems from a study of T cells after yellow fever vaccination. Study-wide background: SMART-Seq v4 Ultra Low Input prepared the low-cell-number fractions.

MiXCR, applied by TCRdb to the 5' RACE reads, yields one record per CDR3 protein. Of under 700,000 distinct CDR3 sequences in the sample, about 15% are singletons; the top ten hold roughly 17%. Germline CDR1 reads KGHSH; CDR2 reads LQKENI. The CDR3 consists of 19 residues. Trimming shortened V by 1 base and J by 1 base, and 20 bases separated the two germline ends. The clonotype comes from a man between 18 and 35 years old who received the YFV17D yellow fever vaccine. The specimen was PBMCs, collected 5 days after the first yellow fever vaccination. The chain couples TRBV18 to TRBJ2-1, with D unclear. The CDR3 reads CASSPRVQIVLRSYNEQFF. The CDR3 region has the DNA TGTGCCAGCTCACCACGAGTACAGATTGTATTACGGTCCTACAATGAGCAGTTCTTC.